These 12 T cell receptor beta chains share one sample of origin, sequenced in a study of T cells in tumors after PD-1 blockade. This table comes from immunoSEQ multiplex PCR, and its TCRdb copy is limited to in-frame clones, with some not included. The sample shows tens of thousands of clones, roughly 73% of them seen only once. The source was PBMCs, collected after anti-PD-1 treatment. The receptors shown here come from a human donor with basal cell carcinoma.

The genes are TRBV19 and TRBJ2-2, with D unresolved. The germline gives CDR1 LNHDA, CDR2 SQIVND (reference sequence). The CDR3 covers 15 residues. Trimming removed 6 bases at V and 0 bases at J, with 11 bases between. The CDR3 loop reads CASSRPVANTGELFF. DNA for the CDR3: TGTGCCAGTAGCCGCCCGGTGGCGAACACCGGGGAGCTGTTTTTT.

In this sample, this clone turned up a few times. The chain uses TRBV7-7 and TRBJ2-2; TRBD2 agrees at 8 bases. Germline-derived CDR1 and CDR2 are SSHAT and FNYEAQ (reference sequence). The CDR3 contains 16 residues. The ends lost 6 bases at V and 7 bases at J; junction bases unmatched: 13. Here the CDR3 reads CASSSTSGPAGGELFF. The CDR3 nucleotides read TGTGCCAGCAGTTCCACTAGCGGTCCCGCCGGCGGGGAGCTGTTTTTT.

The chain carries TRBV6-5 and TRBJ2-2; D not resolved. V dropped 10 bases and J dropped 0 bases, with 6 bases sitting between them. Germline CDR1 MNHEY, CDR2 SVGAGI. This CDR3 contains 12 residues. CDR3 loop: CATDPNTGELFF. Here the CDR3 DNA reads TGTGCCACAGACCCGAACACCGGGGAGCTGTTTTTT.

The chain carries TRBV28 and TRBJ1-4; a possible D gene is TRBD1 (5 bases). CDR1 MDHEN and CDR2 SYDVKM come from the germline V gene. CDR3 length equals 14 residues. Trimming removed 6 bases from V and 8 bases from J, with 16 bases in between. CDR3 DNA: TGTGCCAGCAGCCCGGGGGGGAGGGTGGAAAAACTGTTTTTT. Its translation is CASSPGGRVEKLFF.

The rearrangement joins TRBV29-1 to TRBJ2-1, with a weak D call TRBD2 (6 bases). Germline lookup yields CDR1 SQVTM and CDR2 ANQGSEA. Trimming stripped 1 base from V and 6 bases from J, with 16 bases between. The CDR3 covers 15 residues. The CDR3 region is CSVEVPTGEANEQFF. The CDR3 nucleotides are TGCAGCGTTGAAGTTCCAACGGGAGAGGCCAATGAGCAGTTCTTC.

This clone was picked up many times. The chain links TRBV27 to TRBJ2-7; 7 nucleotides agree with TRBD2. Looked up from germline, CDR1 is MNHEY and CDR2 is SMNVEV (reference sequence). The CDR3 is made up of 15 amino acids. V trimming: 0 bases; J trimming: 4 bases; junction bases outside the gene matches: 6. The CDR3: CASSLSTGLGYEQYF. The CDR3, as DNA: TGTGCCAGCAGTTTATCGACCGGACTAGGGTACGAGCAGTACTTC.

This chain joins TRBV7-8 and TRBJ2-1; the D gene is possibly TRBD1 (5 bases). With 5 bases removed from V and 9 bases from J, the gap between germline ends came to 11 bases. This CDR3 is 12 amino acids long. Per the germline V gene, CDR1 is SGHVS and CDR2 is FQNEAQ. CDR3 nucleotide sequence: TGTGCCAGCAGCCAATTAGGGGTTGAGCAGTTCTTC. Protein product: CASSQLGVEQFF.

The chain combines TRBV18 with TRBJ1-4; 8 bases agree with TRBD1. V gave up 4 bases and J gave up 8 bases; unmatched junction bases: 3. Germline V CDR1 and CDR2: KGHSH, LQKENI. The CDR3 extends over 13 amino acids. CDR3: CASSRGQEEKLFF. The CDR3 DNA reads TGTGCCAGCTCACGGGGACAGGAGGAAAAACTGTTTTTT.

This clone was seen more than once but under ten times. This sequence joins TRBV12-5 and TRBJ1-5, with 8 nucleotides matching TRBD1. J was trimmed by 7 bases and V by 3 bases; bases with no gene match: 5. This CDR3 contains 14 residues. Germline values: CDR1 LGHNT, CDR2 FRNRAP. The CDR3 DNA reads TGTGCTAGTGGTTTCGGACAGGGTTGGCAGCCCCAGCATTTT. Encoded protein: CASGFGQGWQPQHF.

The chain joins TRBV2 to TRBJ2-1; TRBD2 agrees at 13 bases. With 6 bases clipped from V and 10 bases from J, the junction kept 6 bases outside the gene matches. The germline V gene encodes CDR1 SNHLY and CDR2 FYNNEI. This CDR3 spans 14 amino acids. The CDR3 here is CASSGLAGVREQFF. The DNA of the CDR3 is TGTGCCAGCAGCGGACTAGCGGGAGTTAGGGAGCAGTTCTTC.

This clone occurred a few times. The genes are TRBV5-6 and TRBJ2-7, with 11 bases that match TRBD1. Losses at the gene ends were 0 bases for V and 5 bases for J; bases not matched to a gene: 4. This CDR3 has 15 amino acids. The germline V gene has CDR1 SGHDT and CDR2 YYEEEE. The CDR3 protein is CASSLADRGLDEQYF. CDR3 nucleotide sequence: TGTGCCAGCAGCTTGGCGGACAGGGGGCTGGACGAGCAGTACTTC.

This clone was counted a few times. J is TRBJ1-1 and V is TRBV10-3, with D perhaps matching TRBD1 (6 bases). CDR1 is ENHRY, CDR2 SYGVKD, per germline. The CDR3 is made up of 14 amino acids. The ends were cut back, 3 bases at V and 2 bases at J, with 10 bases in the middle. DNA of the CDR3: TGTGCCATCAGTGATGGGGGGCCCAACACTGAAGCTTTCTTT. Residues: CAISDGGPNTEAFF.